In terms of frequency, the clone carrying this TCR beta chain is medium-sized. Its antigen remains unknown. Each sample's input was around 250 ng genomic DNA, 40,000 or so genome equivalents. The data derive from a study of T cell clusters in autoimmune cytopenias. General observations from the study: TRB repertoire shifts in secondary cytopenia and chronic lymphocytic leukemia mostly reflected lymphoma, not autoimmunity.

CDR1 MNHEY and CDR2 SVGAGI come from the germline V gene. This CDR3 comprises 15 residues. TRB was amplified by touch-down multiplex PCR, primer pools A and B combined. TCRdb re-called the multiplex PCR reads, yielding one record per CDR3 amino acid sequence without DNA. The sample data list some 7,200 distinct CDR3 sequences. The data also belong to a second study, concerning T cell repertoires in aging, cancer and after chemotherapy. That paper adds: Clear clonal overlap appeared across healthy donor samples taken over several months to years.

The sample was peripheral blood. This sequence originates from a human donor in good health. The rearrangement joins TRBV6-5 to TRBJ1-5; there is no DNA to check the TCRdb D call of TRBD1. The CDR3 protein is CASSVRNRGNQPQHF.